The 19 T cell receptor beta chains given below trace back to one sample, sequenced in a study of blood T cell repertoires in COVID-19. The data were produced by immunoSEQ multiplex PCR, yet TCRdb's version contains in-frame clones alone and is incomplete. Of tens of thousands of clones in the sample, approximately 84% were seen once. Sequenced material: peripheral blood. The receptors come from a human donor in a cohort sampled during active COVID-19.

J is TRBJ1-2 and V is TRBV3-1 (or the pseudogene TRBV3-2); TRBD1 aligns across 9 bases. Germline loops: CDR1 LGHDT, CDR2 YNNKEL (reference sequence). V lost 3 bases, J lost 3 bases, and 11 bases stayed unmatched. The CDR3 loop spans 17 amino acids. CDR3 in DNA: TGTGCCAGCAGCCACGCCCCGGACAGGGGTAAAGACTATGGCTACACCTTC. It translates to CASSHAPDRGKDYGYTF.

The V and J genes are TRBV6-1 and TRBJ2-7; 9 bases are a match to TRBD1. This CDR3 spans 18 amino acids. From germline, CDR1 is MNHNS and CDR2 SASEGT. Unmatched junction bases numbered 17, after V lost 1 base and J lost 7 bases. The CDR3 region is CASSEGWGLTGTGREQYF. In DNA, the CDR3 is TGTGCCAGCAGTGAAGGTTGGGGATTGACCGGGACAGGGAGGGAGCAGTACTTC.

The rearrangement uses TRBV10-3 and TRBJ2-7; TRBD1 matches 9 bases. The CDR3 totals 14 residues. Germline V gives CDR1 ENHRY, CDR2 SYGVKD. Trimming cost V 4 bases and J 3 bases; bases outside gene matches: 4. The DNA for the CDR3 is TGTGCCATCAGTGGGGGGACAGGGAACTACGAGCAGTACTTC. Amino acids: CAISGGTGNYEQYF.

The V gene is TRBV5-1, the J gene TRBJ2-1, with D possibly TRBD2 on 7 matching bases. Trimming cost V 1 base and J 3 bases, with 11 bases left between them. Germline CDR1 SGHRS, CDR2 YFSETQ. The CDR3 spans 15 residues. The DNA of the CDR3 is TGCGCCAGCAGCTTGTGGGAGGGGGTCTACAATGAGCAGTTCTTC. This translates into CASSLWEGVYNEQFF.

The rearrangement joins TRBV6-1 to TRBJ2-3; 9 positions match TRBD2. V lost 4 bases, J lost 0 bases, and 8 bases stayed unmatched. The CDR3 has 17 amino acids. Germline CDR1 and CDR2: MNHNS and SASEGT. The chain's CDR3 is CASSASGTSRSTDTQYF. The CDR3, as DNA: TGTGCCAGCAGTGCATCGGGGACTAGCAGAAGCACAGATACGCAGTATTTT.

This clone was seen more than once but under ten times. CDR3 sequence: CASRRGTSTDTQYF. CDR3 DNA: TGTGCCAGCAGAAGAGGGACTAGCACAGATACGCAGTATTTT. The chain links TRBV6-5 to TRBJ2-3; a weak D match, TRBD2 (6 bases). The CDR3 extends over 14 amino acids. V lost 6 bases and J lost 0, with 10 bases in between. The germline V gene encodes CDR1 MNHEY and CDR2 SVGAGI.

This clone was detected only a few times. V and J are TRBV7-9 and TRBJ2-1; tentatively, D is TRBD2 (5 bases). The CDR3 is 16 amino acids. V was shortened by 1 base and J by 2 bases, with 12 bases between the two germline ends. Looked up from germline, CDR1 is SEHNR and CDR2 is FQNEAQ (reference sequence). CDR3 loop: CASSLGVTAAYNEQFF. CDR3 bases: TGTGCCAGCAGCTTAGGCGTCACAGCGGCCTACAATGAGCAGTTCTTC.

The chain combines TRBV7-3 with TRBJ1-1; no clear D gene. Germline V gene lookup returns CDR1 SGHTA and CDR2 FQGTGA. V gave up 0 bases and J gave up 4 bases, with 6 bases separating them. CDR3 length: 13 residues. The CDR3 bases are TGTGCCAGCAGCTTAACCGGGAGCACTGAAGCTTTCTTT. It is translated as CASSLTGSTEAFF.

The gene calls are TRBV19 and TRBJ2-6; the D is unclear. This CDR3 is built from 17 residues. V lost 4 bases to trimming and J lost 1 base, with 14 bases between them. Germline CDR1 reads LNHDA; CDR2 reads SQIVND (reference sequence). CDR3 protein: CASSKNRDTSGANVLTF. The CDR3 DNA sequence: TGTGCCAGTAGTAAAAACCGAGACACATCTGGGGCCAACGTCCTGACTTTC.

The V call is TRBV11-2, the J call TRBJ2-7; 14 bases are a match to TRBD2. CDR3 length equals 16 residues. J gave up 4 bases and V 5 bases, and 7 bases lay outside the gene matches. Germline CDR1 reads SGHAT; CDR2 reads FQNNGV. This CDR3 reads CASSPGLAGEWYEQYF. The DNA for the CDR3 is TGTGCCAGCAGCCCGGGACTAGCGGGAGAGTGGTACGAGCAGTACTTC. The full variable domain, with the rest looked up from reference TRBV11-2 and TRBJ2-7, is EAGVAQSPRYKIIEKRQSVAFWCNPISGHATLYWYQQILGQGPKLLIQFQNNGVVDDSQLPKDRFSAERLKGVDSTLKIQPAKLEDSAVYLCASSPGLAGEWYEQYFGPGTRLTVT.

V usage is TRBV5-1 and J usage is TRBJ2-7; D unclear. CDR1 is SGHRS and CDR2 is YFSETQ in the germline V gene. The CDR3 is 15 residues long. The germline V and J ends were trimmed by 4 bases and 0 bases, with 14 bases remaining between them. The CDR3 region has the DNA TGCGCCAGCAGCCCCCACCTTGAGAGCTCCTACGAGCAGTACTTC. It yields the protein CASSPHLESSYEQYF.

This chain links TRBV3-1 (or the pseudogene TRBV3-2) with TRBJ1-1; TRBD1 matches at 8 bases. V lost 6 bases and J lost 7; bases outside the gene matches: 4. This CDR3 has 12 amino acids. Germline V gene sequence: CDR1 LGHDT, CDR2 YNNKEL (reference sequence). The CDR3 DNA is TGTGCCAGCAGACCCGACAGGGGTGAAGCTTTCTTT. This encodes CASRPDRGEAFF.

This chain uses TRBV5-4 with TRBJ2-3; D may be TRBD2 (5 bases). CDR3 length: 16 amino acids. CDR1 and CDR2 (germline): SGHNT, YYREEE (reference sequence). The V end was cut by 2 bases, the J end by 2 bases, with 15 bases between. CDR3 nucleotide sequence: TGTGCCAGCAGCTTCACTAGAGGACTCCTCACAGATACGCAGTATTTT. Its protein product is CASSFTRGLLTDTQYF.

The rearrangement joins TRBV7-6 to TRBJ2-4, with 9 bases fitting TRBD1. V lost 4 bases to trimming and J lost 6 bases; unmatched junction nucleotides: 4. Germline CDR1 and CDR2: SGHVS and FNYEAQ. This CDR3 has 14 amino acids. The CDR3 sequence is CASSWGTGLNIQYF. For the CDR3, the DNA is TGTGCCAGCAGCTGGGGGACAGGGTTAAACATTCAGTACTTC.

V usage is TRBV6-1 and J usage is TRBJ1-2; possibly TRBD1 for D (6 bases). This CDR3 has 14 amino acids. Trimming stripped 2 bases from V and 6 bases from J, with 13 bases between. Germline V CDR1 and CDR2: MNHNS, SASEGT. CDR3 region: CASSEWGRGDGYTF. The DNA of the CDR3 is TGTGCCAGCAGTGAATGGGGGCGCGGCGATGGCTACACCTTC.

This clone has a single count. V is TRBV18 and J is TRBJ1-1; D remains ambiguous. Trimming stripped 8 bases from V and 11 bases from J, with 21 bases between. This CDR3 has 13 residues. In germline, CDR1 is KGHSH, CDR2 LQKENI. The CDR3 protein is CASQSQAGPSAFF. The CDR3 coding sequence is TGTGCCAGCCAATCCCAGGCAGGTCCTTCCGCTTTCTTT.

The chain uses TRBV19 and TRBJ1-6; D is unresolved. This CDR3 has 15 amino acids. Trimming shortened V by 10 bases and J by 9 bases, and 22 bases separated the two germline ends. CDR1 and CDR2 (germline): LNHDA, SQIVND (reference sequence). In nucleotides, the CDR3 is TGTGCCACTAGGCCCGAGGCCTTAGTGGGTTCACCCCTCCACTTT. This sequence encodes CATRPEALVGSPLHF.

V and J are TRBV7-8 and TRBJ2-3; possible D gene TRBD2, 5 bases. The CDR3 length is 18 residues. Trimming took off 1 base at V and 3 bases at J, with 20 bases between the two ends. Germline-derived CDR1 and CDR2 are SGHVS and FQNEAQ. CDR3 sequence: CASSLGAWRRSPTDTQYF. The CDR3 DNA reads TGTGCCAGCAGCTTAGGAGCGTGGAGGCGATCCCCGACAGATACGCAGTATTTT.

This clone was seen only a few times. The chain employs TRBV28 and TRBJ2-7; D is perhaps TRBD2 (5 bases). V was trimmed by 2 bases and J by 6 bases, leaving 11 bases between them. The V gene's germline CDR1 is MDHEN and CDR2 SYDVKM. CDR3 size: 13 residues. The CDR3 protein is CASSLGREVEQYF. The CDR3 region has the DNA TGTGCCAGCAGTTTAGGGAGAGAAGTCGAGCAGTACTTC. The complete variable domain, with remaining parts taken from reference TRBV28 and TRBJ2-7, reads DVKVTQSSRYLVKRTGEKVFLECVQDMDHENMFWYRQDPGLGLRLIYFSYDVKMKEKGDIPEGYSVSREKKERFSLILESASTNQTSMYLCASSLGREVEQYFGPGTRLTVT.